These T cell receptor beta chains were read from a single sample in a study of HIV-infected patients and healthy controls. MiXCR, applied by TCRdb to the 5' RACE reads, yields one record per CDR3 protein. The sample shows roughly 3,900 distinct CDR3 sequences, around a quarter of them seen only once. The sample here was blood, taken during antiretroviral therapy. The origin of the receptors is an adult with HIV infection. Each CDR3 is given with its conserved first and last residue. A D gene is named only where the DNA matches it firmly. Some rows mark clone size as missing; the rest say once, few, many or name a class of expanded clone.

d_call,v_call,j_call,clone_size,cdr3_nt,cdr3_aa
-,TRBV11-2,TRBJ2-5,-,TGTGCCAGCAGCCTAAGGCCTGGGACTCGGGGAGAGACCCAGTACTTC,CASSLRPGTRGETQYF
TRBD1,TRBV9,TRBJ2-3,medium-sized,TGTGCCAGCAGCGCGGGACAGGGTCCAGATACGCAGTATTTT,CASSAGQGPDTQYF
TRBD2,TRBV5-1,TRBJ2-3,few,TGCGCCAGCAGCTGGGGGACTAGCGGGGACGCTAGCACAGATACGCAGTATTTT,CASSWGTSGDASTDTQYF
TRBD1,TRBV11-3,TRBJ1-1,-,TGTGCCAGCAGCCCCGACAGGGACAACACTGAAGCTTTCTTT,CASSPDRDNTEAFF
-,TRBV2,TRBJ2-6,once,TGTGCCAGCAGGATGACAGTTAGGTCTGGGGCCAACGTCCTGACTTTC,CASRMTVRSGANVLTF
-,TRBV7-6,TRBJ1-1,-,TGTGCCAGCAGCTTAGGGGGGGTTACTGAAGATTTCTTT,CASSLGGVTEDFF
-,TRBV5-1,TRBJ2-7,medium-sized,TGCGCCAGCAGCCTCACGGACGGCTACGAGCAGTACTTC,CASSLTDGYEQYF
-,TRBV6-5,TRBJ1-5,few,TGTGCCAGCAGGAGGGAGGGATTTAGCAATCAGCCCCAGCATTTT,CASRREGFSNQPQHF
TRBD1,TRBV29-1,TRBJ2-7,medium-sized,TGCAGCGTTGAAGATCTGGGGGACAGGGGTGCCTACGAGCAGTACTTC,CSVEDLGDRGAYEQYF
-,TRBV6-6,TRBJ1-5,-,TGTGCCAGCAGTTACGCGAATAGCAATCAGCCCCAGCATTTT,CASSYANSNQPQHF
TRBD2,TRBV7-9,TRBJ2-1,-,TGTGCCAGCAGCCCAGCAGCGGCAGGGGCCTTTAGCGGGGGCTACAATGAGCAGTTCTTC,CASSPAAAGAFSGGYNEQFF
TRBD1,TRBV6-5,TRBJ2-3,-,TGTGCCAGCACATCCAGGGGGACCACAGATACGCAGTATTTT,CASTSRGTTDTQYF
TRBD2,TRBV28,TRBJ2-1,medium-sized,TGTGCCAGCGGCCCTAGCGGGGGGCCCTACAATGAGCAGTTCTTC,CASGPSGGPYNEQFF
TRBD1,TRBV5-1,TRBJ2-5,medium-sized,TGCGCCAGCAGCTTGACGGACCAGGGGGTTGAGACCCAGTACTTC,CASSLTDQGVETQYF